These 5 T cell receptor beta chains were sequenced from one sample in a study of cytotoxic CD8 clonotypes in ibrutinib-treated CLL. The method was immunoSEQ multiplex PCR; TCRdb's version includes in-frame clones alone and lacks a portion of them. In the table there are some 200,000 clones, around 75% of which are singletons. The sequencing used PBMCs, collected after 12 months of ibrutinib treatment. All receptors derive from a human donor with chronic lymphocytic leukemia.

The chain combines TRBV4-1 with TRBJ1-1; D gene unclear. V was shortened by 4 bases and J by 1 base, with 19 bases between the two germline ends. Germline CDR1 MGHRA, CDR2 YSYEKL. There are 17 residues in the CDR3. The CDR3, as DNA: TGCGCCAGCAGCCGAACGGACGGAGGGTTGGGGAACACTGAAGCTTTCTTT. Translating gives CASSRTDGGLGNTEAFF.

This CDR3 reads CASSYQDYRGEQYF. The CDR3 DNA sequence: TGTGCCAGCAGTTACCAGGACTACCGAGGCGAGCAGTACTTC. The chain combines TRBV6-6 with TRBJ2-7; perhaps TRBD2 as D (6 bases). This CDR3 contains 14 residues. V was cut by 2 bases and J by 6 bases, with 14 bases left in between. Germline V gene lookup returns CDR1 MNHNY and CDR2 SVGAGI (reference sequence).

This clone has only one observation. This chain connects TRBV11-3 to TRBJ2-5; TRBD1 is a possible D gene (6 bases). From germline, CDR1 is SGHNT and CDR2 YENEEA. There are 15 residues in the CDR3. Between the trimmed V and J ends, which lost 3 bases and 0 bases, there was a span of 11 bases. CDR3 sequence reads: CASSFEGGYQETQYF. The CDR3 DNA sequence: TGTGCCAGCAGCTTTGAAGGGGGTTACCAAGAGACCCAGTACTTC.

The rearrangement links TRBV9 to TRBJ2-7; D is perhaps TRBD1 or TRBD2 (5 bases each). The CDR3 contains 15 residues. Trimming removed 3 bases from V and 4 bases from J, with 17 bases in between. In germline, CDR1 is SGDLS, CDR2 YYNGEE. Here the CDR3 reads CASSAGQGAYYEQYF. The CDR3 DNA reads TGTGCCAGCAGCGCAGGCCAGGGAGCGTATTACGAGCAGTACTTC.

CDR3 residues: CASSTTGTSYGYTF. The CDR3 DNA reads TGTGCCAGCAGCACAACAGGGACGTCCTATGGCTACACCTTC. The J gene is TRBJ1-2, the V gene TRBV9; D perhaps matches TRBD1 (6 bases). There are 14 residues in the CDR3. Trimming stripped 4 bases from V and 4 bases from J, with 14 bases between. CDR1 SGDLS and CDR2 YYNGEE come from the germline V gene.